These T cell receptor beta chains were read from a single sample in a study of blood T cell repertoires in COVID-19. Only in-frame clones appear in the TCRdb table, and some are missing; sequencing was by immunoSEQ multiplex PCR. The sample lists approximately 270,000 clones; around 89% were seen once. Sequencing used peripheral blood. These receptors were obtained from a man between 25 and 39 years old with acute or convalescent COVID-19. The CDR3 runs from the conserved cysteine through the conserved F or W. Fields, in order: CDR3 protein, CDR3 DNA, J gene, V gene, clone size, D gene, CDR3 length. D genes are given only for firm matches. Only part of the rows carry a size: once, few, many, or a class if the clone is expanded.

CDR3aa: CASSPRQGGEVETQYF
CDR3nt: TGTGCCAGCAGCCCAAGACAGGGTGGGGAGGTAGAGACCCAGTACTTC
j_gene: TRBJ2-5
v_gene: TRBV5-4
abundance: once
d_gene: NA
len: 16

CDR3aa: CSVVEKTRYEQYF
CDR3nt: TGCAGCGTTGTAGAGAAAACGCGCTACGAGCAGTACTTC
j_gene: TRBJ2-7
v_gene: TRBV29-1
abundance: NA
d_gene: NA
len: 13

CDR3aa: CAHGGISNQPQHF
CDR3nt: TGTGCCCATGGGGGGATTAGCAATCAGCCCCAGCATTTT
j_gene: TRBJ1-5
v_gene: TRBV6-5
abundance: NA
d_gene: NA
len: 13

CDR3aa: CASSLGGYYEQYF
CDR3nt: TGTGCCAGCAGCTTGGGAGGCTACTACGAGCAGTACTTC
j_gene: TRBJ2-7
v_gene: TRBV5-6
abundance: few
d_gene: NA
len: 13

CDR3aa: CASSLLRDRPTEAFF
CDR3nt: TGTGCCAGCAGCTTGCTCAGGGATAGGCCCACTGAAGCTTTCTTT
j_gene: TRBJ1-1
v_gene: TRBV5-4
abundance: once
d_gene: NA
len: 15

CDR3aa: CASRPGTGNTEAFF
CDR3nt: TGTGCCAGCAGGCCTGGGACAGGGAACACTGAAGCTTTCTTT
j_gene: TRBJ1-1
v_gene: TRBV7-9
abundance: NA
d_gene: TRBD1
len: 14

CDR3aa: CASSLPTGYQPQHF
CDR3nt: TGCGCCAGCAGCTTGCCCACCGGGTATCAGCCCCAGCATTTT
j_gene: TRBJ1-5
v_gene: TRBV5-1
abundance: few
d_gene: NA
len: 14

CDR3aa: CASSYATVTYGYTF
CDR3nt: TGTGCCAGCAGTTACGCGACAGTAACCTATGGCTACACCTTC
j_gene: TRBJ1-2
v_gene: TRBV6-6
abundance: once
d_gene: NA
len: 14

CDR3aa: CATRSGGSNQPQHF
CDR3nt: TGTGCCACTCGAAGCGGGGGCAGCAATCAGCCCCAGCATTTT
j_gene: TRBJ1-5
v_gene: TRBV19
abundance: NA
d_gene: NA
len: 14

CDR3aa: CASSEAARSGNTIYF
CDR3nt: TGTGCCAGCAGTGAAGCGGCCCGCTCTGGAAACACCATATATTTT
j_gene: TRBJ1-3
v_gene: TRBV6-1
abundance: few
d_gene: NA
len: 15

CDR3aa: CASRDRREAFF
CDR3nt: TGTGCCAGTAGGGACAGGCGTGAAGCTTTCTTT
j_gene: TRBJ1-1
v_gene: TRBV19
abundance: NA
d_gene: TRBD1
len: 11

CDR3aa: CASSLVAGIQPQHF
CDR3nt: TGTGCCAGCAGCTTGGTGGCAGGGATTCAGCCCCAGCATTTT
j_gene: TRBJ1-5
v_gene: TRBV5-5
abundance: NA
d_gene: NA
len: 14

CDR3aa: CAWTGGQGYTF
CDR3nt: TGTGCCTGGACAGGGGGGCAAGGCTACACCTTC
j_gene: TRBJ1-2
v_gene: TRBV30
abundance: NA
d_gene: TRBD1
len: 11

CDR3aa: CASSLSRGYQPQHF
CDR3nt: TGTGCCAGCAGTTTGAGCAGGGGGTATCAGCCCCAGCATTTT
j_gene: TRBJ1-5
v_gene: TRBV28
abundance: once
d_gene: TRBD1
len: 14

CDR3aa: CASSLGRNNEQFF
CDR3nt: TGCGCCAGCAGCTTGGGCAGAAACAATGAGCAGTTCTTC
j_gene: TRBJ2-1
v_gene: TRBV5-1
abundance: NA
d_gene: NA
len: 13

CDR3aa: CASSVQGNSPLHF
CDR3nt: TGTGCCAGCAGTGTACAGGGGAATTCACCCCTCCACTTT
j_gene: TRBJ1-6
v_gene: TRBV2
abundance: NA
d_gene: TRBD1
len: 13

CDR3aa: CASRNEPMDYYGYTF
CDR3nt: TGTGCCAGTAGAAACGAACCAATGGACTACTATGGCTACACCTTC
j_gene: TRBJ1-2
v_gene: TRBV19
abundance: NA
d_gene: NA
len: 15

CDR3aa: CASSQPGLYGYTF
CDR3nt: TGTGCCAGCAGCCAGCCAGGCCTTTATGGCTACACCTTC
j_gene: TRBJ1-2
v_gene: TRBV3-1/TRBV3-2
abundance: NA
d_gene: NA
len: 13

CDR3aa: CASSLFRGTPTGAFF
CDR3nt: TGTGCCAGCAGTTTATTCAGGGGCACACCAACGGGAGCTTTCTTT
j_gene: TRBJ1-1
v_gene: TRBV28
abundance: NA
d_gene: NA
len: 15

CDR3aa: CASSPGLGRGEQFF
CDR3nt: TGCGCCAGCAGCCCCGGACTGGGCAGGGGTGAGCAGTTCTTC
j_gene: TRBJ2-1
v_gene: TRBV5-1
abundance: NA
d_gene: NA
len: 14

CDR3aa: CAIRQADYGYTF
CDR3nt: TGTGCCATCAGACAGGCGGACTATGGCTACACCTTC
j_gene: TRBJ1-2
v_gene: TRBV10-3
abundance: NA
d_gene: NA
len: 12

CDR3aa: CSVDNRVHTEAFF
CDR3nt: TGCAGCGTTGACAACAGGGTTCACACTGAAGCTTTCTTT
j_gene: TRBJ1-1
v_gene: TRBV29-1
abundance: once
d_gene: NA
len: 13

CDR3aa: CASSPFGDRVRYGYTF
CDR3nt: TGTGCCAGCAGCCCCTTCGGGGACAGGGTTAGGTATGGCTACACCTTC
j_gene: TRBJ1-2
v_gene: TRBV5-5
abundance: NA
d_gene: TRBD1
len: 16

CDR3aa: CASSRTHRTNEKLFF
CDR3nt: TGCGCCAGCAGCAGAACTCACCGAACTAATGAAAAACTGTTTTTT
j_gene: TRBJ1-4
v_gene: TRBV5-1
abundance: few
d_gene: NA
len: 15

CDR3aa: CASVEGGNNEQFF
CDR3nt: TGTGCTAGTGTCGAGGGGGGGAACAATGAGCAGTTCTTC
j_gene: TRBJ2-1
v_gene: TRBV12-5
abundance: NA
d_gene: NA
len: 13

CDR3aa: CASNIKWEGWTGELFF
CDR3nt: TGTGCCAGCAACATAAAGTGGGAGGGGTGGACCGGGGAGCTGTTTTTT
j_gene: TRBJ2-2
v_gene: TRBV28
abundance: NA
d_gene: TRBD2
len: 16

CDR3aa: CAREGGQSDTQYF
CDR3nt: TGCGCCAGGGAAGGAGGACAGTCAGATACGCAGTATTTT
j_gene: TRBJ2-3
v_gene: TRBV4-1
abundance: NA
d_gene: NA
len: 13

CDR3aa: CASTDRQNTEAFF
CDR3nt: TGTGCCAGCACCGACAGGCAGAACACTGAAGCTTTCTTT
j_gene: TRBJ1-1
v_gene: TRBV6-5
abundance: NA
d_gene: NA
len: 13

CDR3aa: CASTPPGPLEKLFF
CDR3nt: TGTGCTAGTACTCCCCCAGGGCCTTTGGAAAAACTGTTTTTT
j_gene: TRBJ1-4
v_gene: TRBV12-5
abundance: NA
d_gene: NA
len: 14

CDR3aa: CASNDGGQANTEAFF
CDR3nt: TGTGCCAGCAACGACGGGGGACAGGCTAACACTGAAGCTTTCTTT
j_gene: TRBJ1-1
v_gene: TRBV6-5
abundance: few
d_gene: TRBD1
len: 15

CDR3aa: CASSSEEEAFF
CDR3nt: TGTGCCAGCAGCTCCGAGGAGGAAGCTTTCTTT
j_gene: TRBJ1-1
v_gene: TRBV7-9
abundance: NA
d_gene: NA
len: 11

CDR3aa: CASSWGHGGKNNEQFF
CDR3nt: TGTGCCAGCAGCTGGGGCCATGGCGGGAAAAACAATGAGCAGTTCTTC
j_gene: TRBJ2-1
v_gene: TRBV5-4
abundance: once
d_gene: NA
len: 16

CDR3aa: CASTPGGRNEQFF
CDR3nt: TGCGCCAGCACCCCGGGAGGGAGGAATGAGCAGTTCTTC
j_gene: TRBJ2-1
v_gene: TRBV5-1
abundance: NA
d_gene: TRBD2
len: 13

CDR3aa: CASSRPGQGVCYTF
CDR3nt: TGTGCCAGCAGCAGACCGGGACAGGGCGTGTGCTACACCTTC
j_gene: TRBJ1-2
v_gene: TRBV21-1
abundance: once
d_gene: NA
len: 14

CDR3aa: CASSRLYGTGVGEQFF
CDR3nt: TGTGCCAGCAGCCGACTCTACGGGACAGGGGTCGGTGAGCAGTTCTTC
j_gene: TRBJ2-1
v_gene: TRBV7-9
abundance: many
d_gene: TRBD1
len: 16

CDR3aa: CASSDGDRAGNTIYF
CDR3nt: TGCGCCAGCAGTGATGGCGACAGGGCTGGAAACACCATATATTTT
j_gene: TRBJ1-3
v_gene: TRBV10-2
abundance: once
d_gene: TRBD1
len: 15

CDR3aa: CASSVGGLNQPQHF
CDR3nt: TGTGCCAGCAGCGTAGGAGGACTCAATCAGCCCCAGCATTTT
j_gene: TRBJ1-5
v_gene: TRBV9
abundance: NA
d_gene: NA
len: 14

CDR3aa: CASSMRGQGLSQPQHF
CDR3nt: TGTGCCAGCAGCATGCGGGGACAGGGACTTAGTCAGCCCCAGCATTTT
j_gene: TRBJ1-5
v_gene: TRBV5-6
abundance: NA
d_gene: TRBD1
len: 16

CDR3aa: CASSFLGGITGELFF
CDR3nt: TGCGCCAGCAGCTTCTTAGGGGGAATCACCGGGGAGCTGTTTTTT
j_gene: TRBJ2-2
v_gene: TRBV5-1
abundance: NA
d_gene: NA
len: 15

CDR3aa: CASSEEGAGYGYTF
CDR3nt: TGTGCCAGCAGTGAGGAGGGGGCGGGCTATGGCTACACCTTC
j_gene: TRBJ1-2
v_gene: TRBV28
abundance: NA
d_gene: TRBD1
len: 14

CDR3aa: CASSPFLTGGFSSGRPDTQYF
CDR3nt: TGCGCCAGCAGCCCCTTCTTGACAGGGGGCTTTTCTAGCGGGAGACCAGATACGCAGTATTTT
j_gene: TRBJ2-3
v_gene: TRBV5-1
abundance: NA
d_gene: NA
len: 21

CDR3aa: CASSLLAGGYNEQFF
CDR3nt: TGTGCCAGCAGTCTCCTAGCGGGGGGGTACAATGAGCAGTTCTTC
j_gene: TRBJ2-1
v_gene: TRBV14
abundance: NA
d_gene: TRBD2
len: 15

CDR3aa: CASSIAKGVGSYNEQFF
CDR3nt: TGTGCCAGCAGCATAGCCAAGGGGGTCGGATCCTACAATGAGCAGTTCTTC
j_gene: TRBJ2-1
v_gene: TRBV5-5
abundance: NA
d_gene: NA
len: 17

CDR3aa: CASSFQQGTNSPLHF
CDR3nt: TGCGCCAGCAGCTTTCAACAGGGGACTAATTCACCCCTCCACTTT
j_gene: TRBJ1-6
v_gene: TRBV5-1
abundance: NA
d_gene: TRBD1
len: 15

CDR3aa: CASSQGNFGYTF
CDR3nt: TGTGCCAGCAGCCAGGGAAACTTTGGCTACACCTTC
j_gene: TRBJ1-2
v_gene: TRBV13
abundance: NA
d_gene: NA
len: 12

CDR3aa: CASSTPPSEQYF
CDR3nt: TGTGCCAGTAGTACCCCTCCTTCGGAGCAGTACTTC
j_gene: TRBJ2-7
v_gene: TRBV19
abundance: NA
d_gene: NA
len: 12

CDR3aa: CASSLARGSYEQYF
CDR3nt: TGTGCCAGCAGCTTAGCCCGGGGATCCTACGAGCAGTACTTC
j_gene: TRBJ2-7
v_gene: TRBV11-2
abundance: NA
d_gene: NA
len: 14

CDR3aa: CASSLGGSYTDTQYF
CDR3nt: TGCGCCAGCAGCTTGGGAGGGTCCTACACAGATACGCAGTATTTT
j_gene: TRBJ2-3
v_gene: TRBV5-1
abundance: NA
d_gene: NA
len: 15

CDR3aa: CASSSGTGVGYTF
CDR3nt: TGTGCCAGCAGTTCCGGGACAGGGGTCGGCTACACCTTC
j_gene: TRBJ1-2
v_gene: TRBV28
abundance: NA
d_gene: TRBD1
len: 13

CDR3aa: CASSSTGGGRQPGTGELFF
CDR3nt: TGTGCCAGCAGCTCAACGGGAGGAGGAAGGCAGCCGGGCACCGGGGAGCTGTTTTTT
j_gene: TRBJ2-2
v_gene: TRBV7-9
abundance: few
d_gene: TRBD2
len: 19

CDR3aa: CASSYSASGANVLTF
CDR3nt: TGTGCCAGCAGTTACTCGGCCTCTGGGGCCAACGTCCTGACTTTC
j_gene: TRBJ2-6
v_gene: TRBV6-5
abundance: NA
d_gene: NA
len: 15

CDR3aa: CASSPRTGRSTDTQYF
CDR3nt: TGCGCCAGCAGCCCACGGACAGGGAGGAGCACAGATACGCAGTATTTT
j_gene: TRBJ2-3
v_gene: TRBV5-1
abundance: NA
d_gene: TRBD1
len: 16

CDR3aa: CASSQDNRGEQYF
CDR3nt: TGTGCCAGCAGCCAAGATAACAGGGGCGAGCAGTACTTC
j_gene: TRBJ2-7
v_gene: TRBV14
abundance: NA
d_gene: TRBD1
len: 13

CDR3aa: CASSVQTGGPFGYTF
CDR3nt: TGTGCCAGCAGCGTTCAAACAGGGGGTCCTTTCGGCTACACCTTC
j_gene: TRBJ1-2
v_gene: TRBV9
abundance: NA
d_gene: TRBD1
len: 15

CDR3aa: CASSRQGATYEQYF
CDR3nt: TGTGCCAGCAGCAGACAGGGGGCGACCTACGAGCAGTACTTC
j_gene: TRBJ2-7
v_gene: TRBV16
abundance: NA
d_gene: TRBD1
len: 14